The rows below give T cell receptor beta chains drawn from one sample of a study of T-cell memory formation after mild COVID-19. TCRdb reprocessed the 5' RACE reads with MiXCR, giving one entry per CDR3 protein. The repertoire includes 270,000 or so distinct CDR3 sequences, more than 15% of them detected once, and roughly 23% sits in the top ten. The material sequenced was PBMCs or a T cell subset sorted from them (not recorded which). These receptors all stem from a man aged 18 to 35 who had mild COVID-19 (a few samples of this study predate the infection). Cell type and time point are not known. The CDR3 runs from the conserved cysteine through the conserved F or W. The order of the fields is CDR3 length, D gene, J gene, V gene, clone size, CDR3 DNA, CDR3 protein. D genes are given only for firm matches. The size of a clone is reported for some rows only, either as once, few or many, or as a class for expanded clones.

cdr3_length: 13
d_call: NA
j_call: TRBJ2-1
v_call: TRBV6-5
clone_size: NA
cdr3_nt: TGTGCCAGCAGCCACCTGATTACCAATGAGCAGTTCTTC
cdr3_aa: CASSHLITNEQFF

cdr3_length: 15
d_call: NA
j_call: TRBJ1-3
v_call: TRBV4-1
clone_size: NA
cdr3_nt: TGCGCCAGCAGCCAAGTGCCAGGGGCTGGAAACACCATATATTTT
cdr3_aa: CASSQVPGAGNTIYF

cdr3_length: 14
d_call: NA
j_call: TRBJ2-7
v_call: TRBV5-5
clone_size: NA
cdr3_nt: TGTGCCAGCAGCTTGGAGGTCAGGGGTTACGAGCAGTACTTC
cdr3_aa: CASSLEVRGYEQYF

cdr3_length: 15
d_call: TRBD2
j_call: TRBJ2-1
v_call: TRBV20-1
clone_size: few
cdr3_nt: TGCAGTGCTTCTAGCGGGGGGGCCTCCTACAATGAGCAGTTCTTC
cdr3_aa: CSASSGGASYNEQFF

cdr3_length: 15
d_call: NA
j_call: TRBJ1-2
v_call: TRBV7-9
clone_size: NA
cdr3_nt: TGTGCCAGCAGCCGGAACCGGGGCGGATATTATGGCTACACCTTC
cdr3_aa: CASSRNRGGYYGYTF

cdr3_length: 14
d_call: NA
j_call: TRBJ1-1
v_call: TRBV12-3/TRBV12-4
clone_size: few
cdr3_nt: TGTGCCAGCACCCCAGGGCTACGGGGCACTGAAGCTTTCTTT
cdr3_aa: CASTPGLRGTEAFF

cdr3_length: 15
d_call: NA
j_call: TRBJ2-3
v_call: TRBV9
clone_size: NA
cdr3_nt: TGTGCCAGCAGCCCTCGACAGGATATCACAGATACGCAGTATTTT
cdr3_aa: CASSPRQDITDTQYF

cdr3_length: 13
d_call: TRBD2
j_call: TRBJ2-1
v_call: TRBV20-1
clone_size: NA
cdr3_nt: TGCAGTGCCCCGGGACTAGCGCGTAATGAGCAGTTCTTC
cdr3_aa: CSAPGLARNEQFF

cdr3_length: 18
d_call: NA
j_call: TRBJ2-3
v_call: TRBV11-2
clone_size: few
cdr3_nt: TGTGCCAGCAGCCCAGGCGGGCAGGGTCCTCATAGCACAGATACGCAGTATTTT
cdr3_aa: CASSPGGQGPHSTDTQYF

cdr3_length: 15
d_call: NA
j_call: TRBJ1-1
v_call: TRBV15
clone_size: NA
cdr3_nt: TGTGCCACCAGCAGAGATGGCAGGCCGAACACTGAAGCTTTCTTT
cdr3_aa: CATSRDGRPNTEAFF

cdr3_length: 14
d_call: NA
j_call: TRBJ1-1
v_call: TRBV20-1
clone_size: NA
cdr3_nt: TGCAGTGCTAGAGATCTACGACTGCTAGCAGAAGCTTTCTTT
cdr3_aa: CSARDLRLLAEAFF

cdr3_length: 15
d_call: NA
j_call: TRBJ2-7
v_call: TRBV7-2
clone_size: NA
cdr3_nt: TGTGCCAGCAGCTTAGGGTCTTCAGGGACGGGTGAGCAGTACTTC
cdr3_aa: CASSLGSSGTGEQYF

cdr3_length: 14
d_call: NA
j_call: TRBJ2-7
v_call: TRBV20-1
clone_size: NA
cdr3_nt: TGCAGTGCTAGGGGGCCGGAGGTCTCCTACGAGCAGTACTTC
cdr3_aa: CSARGPEVSYEQYF

cdr3_length: 11
d_call: NA
j_call: TRBJ1-2
v_call: TRBV2
clone_size: NA
cdr3_nt: TGTGCCAGCAGGGGTATGGAAGGCTACACCTTC
cdr3_aa: CASRGMEGYTF

cdr3_length: 15
d_call: TRBD1
j_call: TRBJ2-7
v_call: TRBV5-1
clone_size: few
cdr3_nt: TGCGCCAGCAGCTTGGCCATAGGACAGGGCCACGAGCAGTACTTC
cdr3_aa: CASSLAIGQGHEQYF

cdr3_length: 17
d_call: NA
j_call: TRBJ1-5
v_call: TRBV24-1
clone_size: many
cdr3_nt: TGTGCCACCAGTGATTCAGGACGGAGGGCTATCGATCAGCCCCAGCATTTT
cdr3_aa: CATSDSGRRAIDQPQHF

cdr3_length: 14
d_call: NA
j_call: TRBJ1-2
v_call: TRBV4-3
clone_size: NA
cdr3_nt: TGCGCCAGCAGCCCAGGACAGTATGTGATAGGCTACACCTTC
cdr3_aa: CASSPGQYVIGYTF

cdr3_length: 16
d_call: TRBD1
j_call: TRBJ1-1
v_call: TRBV6-2/TRBV6-3
clone_size: NA
cdr3_nt: TGTGCCAGCAATCCCGGGACAGGGAATATGAACACTGAAGCTTTCTTT
cdr3_aa: CASNPGTGNMNTEAFF

cdr3_length: 10
d_call: NA
j_call: TRBJ2-1
v_call: TRBV20-1
clone_size: NA
cdr3_nt: TGCAGTGCCTACTTAGGTGAGCAGTTCTTC
cdr3_aa: CSAYLGEQFF

cdr3_length: 15
d_call: TRBD2
j_call: TRBJ2-1
v_call: TRBV5-5
clone_size: NA
cdr3_nt: TGTGCCAGCAGCTCTCCTAGCGGGTACTACAATGAGCAGTTCTTC
cdr3_aa: CASSSPSGYYNEQFF

cdr3_length: 14
d_call: TRBD1
j_call: TRBJ2-2
v_call: TRBV7-2
clone_size: few
cdr3_nt: TGTGCCAGCAGCTCCGGACAGGGGGTCGGGGAGCTGTTTTTT
cdr3_aa: CASSSGQGVGELFF

cdr3_length: 14
d_call: NA
j_call: TRBJ2-1
v_call: TRBV7-9
clone_size: few
cdr3_nt: TGTGCCAGCAGCTTAGCATCCCAGTCCCATGAGCAGTTCTTC
cdr3_aa: CASSLASQSHEQFF

cdr3_length: 15
d_call: TRBD2
j_call: TRBJ2-5
v_call: TRBV5-4
clone_size: few
cdr3_nt: TGTGCCAGCAGCTTGGGGGGACTAGCGGAAGAGACCCAGTACTTC
cdr3_aa: CASSLGGLAEETQYF

cdr3_length: 14
d_call: NA
j_call: TRBJ1-2
v_call: TRBV28
clone_size: NA
cdr3_nt: TGTGCCAGCAGCCCAGCGGCGAATTGGGATGGCTACACCTTC
cdr3_aa: CASSPAANWDGYTF

cdr3_length: 15
d_call: TRBD2
j_call: TRBJ2-2
v_call: TRBV5-1
clone_size: many
cdr3_nt: TGCGCCAGCAGTGATAGCGGGACGAACACCGGGGAGCTGTTTTTT
cdr3_aa: CASSDSGTNTGELFF

cdr3_length: 16
d_call: TRBD1
j_call: TRBJ1-2
v_call: TRBV5-4
clone_size: NA
cdr3_nt: TGTGCCAGCAGCCCCGTCCCGGGACAGGGGAACTATGGCTACACCTTC
cdr3_aa: CASSPVPGQGNYGYTF

cdr3_length: 14
d_call: NA
j_call: TRBJ2-3
v_call: TRBV7-3
clone_size: many
cdr3_nt: TGTGCCAGCAGCTTCCAGGGACACACAGATACGCAGTATTTT
cdr3_aa: CASSFQGHTDTQYF

cdr3_length: 15
d_call: TRBD2
j_call: TRBJ2-7
v_call: TRBV7-8
clone_size: NA
cdr3_nt: TGTGCCAGCAGCTCCACTAGCGGGCGCTCTTACGAGCAGTACTTC
cdr3_aa: CASSSTSGRSYEQYF